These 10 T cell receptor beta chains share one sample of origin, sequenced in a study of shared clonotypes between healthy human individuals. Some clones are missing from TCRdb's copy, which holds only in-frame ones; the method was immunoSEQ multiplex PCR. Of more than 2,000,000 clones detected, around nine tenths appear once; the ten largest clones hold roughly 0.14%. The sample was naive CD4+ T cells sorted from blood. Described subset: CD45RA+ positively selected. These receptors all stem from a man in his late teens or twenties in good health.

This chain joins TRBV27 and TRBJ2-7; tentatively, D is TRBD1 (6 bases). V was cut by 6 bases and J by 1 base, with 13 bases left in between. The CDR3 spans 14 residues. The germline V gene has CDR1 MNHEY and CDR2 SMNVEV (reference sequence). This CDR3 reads CASSSGDLSYEQYF. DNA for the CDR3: TGTGCCAGCAGCTCAGGGGATTTATCCTACGAGCAGTACTTC.

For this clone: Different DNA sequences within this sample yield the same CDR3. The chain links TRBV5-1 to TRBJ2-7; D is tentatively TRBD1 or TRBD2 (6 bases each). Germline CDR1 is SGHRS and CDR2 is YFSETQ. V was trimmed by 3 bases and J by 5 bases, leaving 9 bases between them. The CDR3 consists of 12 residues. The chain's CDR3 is CASSSGGDEQYF. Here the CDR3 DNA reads TGCGCCAGCAGCTCCGGGGGCGACGAGCAGTACTTC.

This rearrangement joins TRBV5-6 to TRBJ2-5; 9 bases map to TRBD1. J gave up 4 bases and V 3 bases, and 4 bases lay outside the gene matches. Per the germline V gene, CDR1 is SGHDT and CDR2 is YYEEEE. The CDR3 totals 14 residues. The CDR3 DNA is TGTGCCAGCAGCTCGGACAGGGGCAGAGAGACCCAGTACTTC. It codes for CASSSDRGRETQYF.

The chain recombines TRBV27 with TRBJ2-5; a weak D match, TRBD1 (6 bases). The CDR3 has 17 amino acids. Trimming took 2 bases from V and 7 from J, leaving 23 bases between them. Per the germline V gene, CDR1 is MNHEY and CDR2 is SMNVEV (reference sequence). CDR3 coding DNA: TGTGCCAGCAGTTTAGTCGGGACACCCCAATTATTCAGGACCCAGTACTTC. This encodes CASSLVGTPQLFRTQYF.

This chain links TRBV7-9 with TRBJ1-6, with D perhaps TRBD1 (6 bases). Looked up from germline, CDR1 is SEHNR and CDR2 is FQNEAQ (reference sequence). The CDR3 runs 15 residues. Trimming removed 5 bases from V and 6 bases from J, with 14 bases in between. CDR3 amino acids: CASSPGGGLNSPLHF. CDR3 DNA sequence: TGTGCCAGCAGCCCAGGTGGGGGGCTTAATTCACCCCTCCACTTT.

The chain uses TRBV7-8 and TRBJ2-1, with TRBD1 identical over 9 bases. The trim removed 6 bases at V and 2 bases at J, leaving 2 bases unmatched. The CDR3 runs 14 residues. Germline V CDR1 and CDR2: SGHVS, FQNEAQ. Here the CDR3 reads CASRGTGPYNEQFF. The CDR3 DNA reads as TGTGCCAGCAGGGGGACAGGGCCCTACAATGAGCAGTTCTTC.

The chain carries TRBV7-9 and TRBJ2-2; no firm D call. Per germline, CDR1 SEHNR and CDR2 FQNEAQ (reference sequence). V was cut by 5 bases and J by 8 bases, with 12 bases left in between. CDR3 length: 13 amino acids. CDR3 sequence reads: CASSETLGGELFF. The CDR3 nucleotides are TGTGCCAGCAGCGAGACCTTGGGGGGGGAGCTGTTTTTT.

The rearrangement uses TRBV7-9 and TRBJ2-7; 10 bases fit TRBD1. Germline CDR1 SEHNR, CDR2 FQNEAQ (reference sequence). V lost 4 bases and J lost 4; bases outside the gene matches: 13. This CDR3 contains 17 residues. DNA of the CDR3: TGTGCCAGCAGCTCTCTATGGGACAGGGGTTCGGGGTACGAGCAGTACTTC. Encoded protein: CASSSLWDRGSGYEQYF.

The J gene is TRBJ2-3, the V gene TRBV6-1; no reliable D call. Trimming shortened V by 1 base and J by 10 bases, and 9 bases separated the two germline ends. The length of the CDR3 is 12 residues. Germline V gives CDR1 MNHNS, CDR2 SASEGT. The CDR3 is CASSEERRSQYF. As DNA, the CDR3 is TGTGCCAGCAGTGAAGAACGACGGTCGCAGTATTTT.

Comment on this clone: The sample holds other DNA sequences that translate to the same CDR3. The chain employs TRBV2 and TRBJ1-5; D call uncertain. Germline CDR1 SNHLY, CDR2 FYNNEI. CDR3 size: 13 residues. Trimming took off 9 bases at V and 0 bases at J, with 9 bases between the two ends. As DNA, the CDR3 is TGTGCCAGTAGACGGTATAGCAATCAGCCCCAGCATTTT. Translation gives CASRRYSNQPQHF.